The 5 T cell receptor beta chains listed next were all sequenced from one sample in a study of T-cell memory formation after mild COVID-19. Each CDR3 protein is one row after TCRdb ran MiXCR on the 5' RACE reads. The profile shows about 340,000 distinct CDR3 sequences, about 20% of them singletons. Specimen: PBMCs or a T cell subset sorted from them (not recorded which). The origin of the receptors is a man aged 18 to 35 who had mild COVID-19 (a few samples of this study predate the infection). Cell type and time point are not known.

The V call is TRBV6-1, the J call TRBJ2-7; D possibly matches TRBD1 or TRBD2 (5 bases each). V lost 4 bases to trimming and J lost 2 bases, with 12 bases between them. CDR3 length: 14 residues. CDR1 is MNHNS and CDR2 is SASEGT in the germline V gene. The CDR3 DNA sequence: TGTGCCAGCAGTGCACGGGACGGTGCCTACGAGCAGTACGTC. Translation: CASSARDGAYEQYV.

V is TRBV7-7 and J is TRBJ2-2; a weak D match, TRBD1 (5 bases). The germline CDR1 and CDR2 sequences are SSHAT and FNYEAQ (reference sequence). The CDR3 consists of 15 residues. V shed 10 bases and J shed 2 bases, with 17 bases lying between them. CDR3 coding DNA: TGTGCCATCGCACCCGCAGGGCTAAACACCGGGGAGCTGTTTTTT. Its translation: CAIAPAGLNTGELFF.

This rearrangement joins TRBV11-2 to TRBJ2-1; 10 bases match TRBD1. Trimming at V came to 1 base and at J to 14 bases, leaving 5 bases not matched to a gene. Germline CDR1 and CDR2: SGHAT and FQNNGV. The CDR3 loop spans 13 amino acids. CDR3 sequence (DNA): TGTGCCAGCAGCTTAGGTTGGGGACAGGGGAAGTTCTTC. Its protein is CASSLGWGQGKFF.

This clonotype has only a few counts. The V and J genes are TRBV7-9 and TRBJ1-2, with unresolved D. V lost 3 bases and J 4 bases, leaving 6 bases between the germline ends. The CDR3 contains 12 residues. Germline assignment: CDR1 SEHNR and CDR2 FQNEAQ (reference sequence). The CDR3 sequence is CASSLDFYGYTF. The CDR3, as DNA: TGTGCCAGCAGCTTGGACTTCTATGGCTACACCTTC.

This clonotype was detected a few times. The V call is TRBV4-1, the J call TRBJ2-2; 10 bases align to TRBD2. The CDR3 runs 16 residues. With 1 base clipped from V and 6 bases from J, the junction kept 5 bases outside the gene matches. CDR1 and CDR2 from the germline V gene are MGHRA and YSYEKL. CDR3 sequence (DNA): TGCGCCAGCAGCCAAGGGATAGCGGGGGGTGCCGGGGAGCTGTTTTTT. Translated, it gives CASSQGIAGGAGELFF.